This T cell receptor (beta chain) originates from a study of T cells after yellow fever vaccination. The overall study: Libraries from low-cell-number fractions were prepared with the SMART-Seq v4 Ultra Low Input RNA kit.

Overall study results and limits: Abundant bulk-population clonotypes could contaminate the FACS-sorted repertoires. It was a small share of clonotypes that appeared in both CD4 and CD8 compartments.

TCRdb re-called the 5' RACE reads through MiXCR, storing one row per CDR3 protein. Among about 400,000 distinct CDR3 sequences, 6.2% were seen once, and the ten largest hold roughly 15%. This clonotype was observed at least ten times. Its antigen is still unknown. Trimming removed 2 bases from V and 4 bases from J, with 12 bases in between. The CDR3 is made up of 13 amino acids. CDR1 and CDR2 from the germline V gene are DFQATT and SNEGSKA (reference sequence). This clonotype originated in a man under 40 who received the YFV17D yellow fever vaccine. The sample was PBMCs, taken 5 days after the yellow fever booster vaccination. This chain links TRBV20-1 with TRBJ2-7; D remains unclear. The CDR3 spells CSARWSKQYEQYF. CDR3 in DNA: TGCAGTGCTAGATGGAGCAAACAGTACGAGCAGTACTTC.